This entry is about one TCR beta chain. Antigen specificity is unknown. Clones were sequenced by immunoSEQ multiplex PCR, and TCRdb holds only the in-frame ones, with some missing. In the table there are some 140,000 clones, 80% to 95% of which are singletons. This sample stems from a study of T cell responses to AZD1222 COVID-19 vaccine. Study-level findings and limits: Females made up more of the donors, who were largely white British, and clonal diversity may have come out too low. Spike was spanned by vaccine-associated CD4 TCRs, with dominance at 160-218 and 743-854. AZD1222 recipients seropositive at baseline numbered only 5 or 6. Unmutated regions of variants are reportedly targeted by nearly half of spike-specific TCRs.

The CDR3 has 16 amino acids. Germline V lookup: CDR1 MDHEN, CDR2 SYDVKM. Trimming removed 3 bases from V and 4 bases from J, with 16 bases in between. The chain has TRBV28 and TRBJ2-1; possible D gene TRBD2, 5 bases. Specimen: peripheral blood, collected 28 days after the second AZD1222 dose. The receptor was derived from an adult who received the AZD1222 COVID-19 vaccine. The CDR3 DNA reads TGTGCCAGCAGTTTGGGCCCCTACGGACTGTACAATGAGCAGTTCTTC. Translating gives CASSLGPYGLYNEQFF. The full variable domain, with the rest looked up from reference TRBV28 and TRBJ2-1, is DVKVTQSSRYLVKRTGEKVFLECVQDMDHENMFWYRQDPGLGLRLIYFSYDVKMKEKGDIPEGYSVSREKKERFSLILESASTNQTSMYLCASSLGPYGLYNEQFFGPGTRLTVL.